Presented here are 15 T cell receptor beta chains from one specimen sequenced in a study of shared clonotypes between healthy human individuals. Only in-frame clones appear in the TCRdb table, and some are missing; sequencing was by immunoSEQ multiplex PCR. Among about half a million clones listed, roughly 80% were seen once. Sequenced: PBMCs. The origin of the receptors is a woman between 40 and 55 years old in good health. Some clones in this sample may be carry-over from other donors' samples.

CDR3 nucleotides: TGTGCCTGGAGACCACAGGGGCGAGAGACCCAGTACTTC. Residues: CAWRPQGRETQYF. This chain connects TRBV30 to TRBJ2-5, with 7 bases identical to TRBD1. Trimming cost V 3 bases and J 4 bases; bases outside gene matches: 5. Germline V lookup: CDR1 GTSNPN, CDR2 SVGIG (reference sequence). The CDR3 runs to 13 residues.

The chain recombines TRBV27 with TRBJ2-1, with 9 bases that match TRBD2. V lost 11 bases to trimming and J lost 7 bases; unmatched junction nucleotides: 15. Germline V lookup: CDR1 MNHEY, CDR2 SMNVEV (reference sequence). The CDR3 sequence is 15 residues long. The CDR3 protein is CASKVGSGSRNEQFF. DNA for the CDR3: TGTGCCTCGAAAGTAGGTAGCGGGAGTAGGAATGAGCAGTTCTTC.

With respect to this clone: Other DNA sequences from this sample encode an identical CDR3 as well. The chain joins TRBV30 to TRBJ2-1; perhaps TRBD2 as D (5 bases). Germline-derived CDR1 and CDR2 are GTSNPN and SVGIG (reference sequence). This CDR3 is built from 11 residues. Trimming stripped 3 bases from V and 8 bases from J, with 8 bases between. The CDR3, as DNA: TGTGCCTGGAGCCCTAGCTATGAGCAGTTCTTC. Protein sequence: CAWSPSYEQFF.

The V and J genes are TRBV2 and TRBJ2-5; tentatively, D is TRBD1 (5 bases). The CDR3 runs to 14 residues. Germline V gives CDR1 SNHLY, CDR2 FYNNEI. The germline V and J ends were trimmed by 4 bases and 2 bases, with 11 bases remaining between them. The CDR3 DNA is TGTGCCAGCAGTGGAAGGGGTGGACAAGAGACCCAGTACTTC. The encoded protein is CASSGRGGQETQYF.

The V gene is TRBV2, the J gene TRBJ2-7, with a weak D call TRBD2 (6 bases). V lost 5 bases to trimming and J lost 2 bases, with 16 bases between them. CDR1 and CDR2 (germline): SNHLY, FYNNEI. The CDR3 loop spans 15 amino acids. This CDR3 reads CASSLGLARPYEQYF. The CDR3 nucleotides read TGTGCCAGCAGTCTTGGGCTAGCGAGACCCTACGAGCAGTACTTC.

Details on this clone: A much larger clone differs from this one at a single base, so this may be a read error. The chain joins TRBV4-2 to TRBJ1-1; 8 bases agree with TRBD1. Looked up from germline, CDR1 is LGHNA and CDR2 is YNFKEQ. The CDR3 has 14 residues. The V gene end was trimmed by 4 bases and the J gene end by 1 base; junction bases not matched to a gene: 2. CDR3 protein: CASSRGQGNTEAFF. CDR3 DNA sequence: TGTGCCAGCAGCCGAGGACAGGGGAACACTGAAGCTTTCTTT.

CDR3 DNA: TGTGCCAGCAGCTTTGGTGGCAGGGCGAGCACAGATACGCAGTATTTT. Translation: CASSFGGRASTDTQYF. The genes are TRBV7-3 and TRBJ2-3; weak D call: TRBD1 (5 bases). The CDR3 runs to 16 residues. The germline gives CDR1 SGHTA, CDR2 FQGTGA. V lost 3 bases, J lost 0 bases, and 13 bases lay in between.

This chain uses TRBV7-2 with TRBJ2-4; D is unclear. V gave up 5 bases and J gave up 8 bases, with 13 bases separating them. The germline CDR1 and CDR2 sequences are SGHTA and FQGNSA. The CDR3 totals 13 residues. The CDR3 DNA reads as TGTGCCAGCAGCGAAGCAGGTCGGGACATTCAGTACTTC. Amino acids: CASSEAGRDIQYF.

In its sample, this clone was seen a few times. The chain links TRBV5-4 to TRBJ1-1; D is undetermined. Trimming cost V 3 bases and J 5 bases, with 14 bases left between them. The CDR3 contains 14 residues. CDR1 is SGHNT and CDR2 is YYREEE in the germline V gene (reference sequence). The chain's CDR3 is CASSSRTALTEAFF. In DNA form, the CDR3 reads TGTGCCAGCAGCTCCAGGACGGCGTTGACTGAAGCTTTCTTT.

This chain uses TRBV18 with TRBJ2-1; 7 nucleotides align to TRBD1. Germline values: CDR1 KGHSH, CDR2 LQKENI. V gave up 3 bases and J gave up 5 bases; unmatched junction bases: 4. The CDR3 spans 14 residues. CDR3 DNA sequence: TGTGCCAGCTCACCGTGGACAGGAGACAATGAGCAGTTCTTC. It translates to CASSPWTGDNEQFF.

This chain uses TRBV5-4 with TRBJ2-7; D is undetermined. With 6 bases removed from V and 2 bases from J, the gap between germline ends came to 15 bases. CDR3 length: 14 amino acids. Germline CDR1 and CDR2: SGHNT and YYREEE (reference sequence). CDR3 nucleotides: TGTGCCAGCATGGCCTCTTCACGTCCCTACGAGCAGTACTTC. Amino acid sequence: CASMASSRPYEQYF. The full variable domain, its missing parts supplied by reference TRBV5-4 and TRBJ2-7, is ETGVTQSPTHLIKTRGQQVTLRCSSQSGHNTVSWYQQALGQGPQFIFQYYREEENGRGNFPPRFSGLQFPNYSSELNVNALELDDSALYLCASMASSRPYEQYFGPGTRLTVT.

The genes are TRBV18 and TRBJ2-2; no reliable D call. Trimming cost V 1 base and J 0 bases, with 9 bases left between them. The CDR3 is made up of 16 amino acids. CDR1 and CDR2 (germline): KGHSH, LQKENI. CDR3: CASSPQGVTNTGELFF. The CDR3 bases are TGTGCCAGCTCACCACAGGGCGTTACGAACACCGGGGAGCTGTTTTTT.

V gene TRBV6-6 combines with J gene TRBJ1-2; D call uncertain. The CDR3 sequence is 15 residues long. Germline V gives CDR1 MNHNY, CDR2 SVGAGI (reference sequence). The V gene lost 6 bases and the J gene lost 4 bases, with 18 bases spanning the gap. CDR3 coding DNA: TGTGCCAGCAGCCCCCAGGTAGGAGCTGGCTATGGCTACACCTTC. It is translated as CASSPQVGAGYGYTF.

The DNA for the CDR3 is TGTGCCATCGGAGGAGTTACCCCGGGACTAGCGGGAGGGATAACCGGGGAGCTGTTTTTT. Translated: CAIGGVTPGLAGGITGELFF. The V and J genes are TRBV10-3 and TRBJ2-2; TRBD2 matches 16 bases. V lost 8 bases and J lost 5; bases outside the gene matches: 17. The CDR3 length is 20 residues. Germline V gives CDR1 ENHRY, CDR2 SYGVKD.

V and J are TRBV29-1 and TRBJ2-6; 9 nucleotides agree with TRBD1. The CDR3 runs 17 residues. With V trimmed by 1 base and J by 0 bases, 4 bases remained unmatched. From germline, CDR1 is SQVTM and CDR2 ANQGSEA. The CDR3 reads CSVEGGQGRSGANVLTF. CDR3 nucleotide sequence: TGCAGCGTTGAAGGGGGACAGGGCCGCTCTGGGGCCAACGTCCTGACTTTC.